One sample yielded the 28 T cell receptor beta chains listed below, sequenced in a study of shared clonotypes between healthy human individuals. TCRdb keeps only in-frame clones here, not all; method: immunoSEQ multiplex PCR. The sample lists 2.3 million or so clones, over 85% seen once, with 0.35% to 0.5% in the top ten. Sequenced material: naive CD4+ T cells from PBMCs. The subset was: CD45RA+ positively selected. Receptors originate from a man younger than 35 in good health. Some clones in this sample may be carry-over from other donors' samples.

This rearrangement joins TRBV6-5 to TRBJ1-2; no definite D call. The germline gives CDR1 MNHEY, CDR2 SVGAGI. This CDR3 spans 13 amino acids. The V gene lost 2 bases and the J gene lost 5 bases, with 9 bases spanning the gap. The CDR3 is CASSYASVYGYTF. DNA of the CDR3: TGTGCCAGCAGTTACGCTTCAGTTTATGGCTACACCTTC.

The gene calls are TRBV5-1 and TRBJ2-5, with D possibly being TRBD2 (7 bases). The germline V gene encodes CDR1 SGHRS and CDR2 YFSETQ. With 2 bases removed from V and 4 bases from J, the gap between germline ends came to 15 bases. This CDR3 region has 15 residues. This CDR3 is CASSLGRGAAETQYF. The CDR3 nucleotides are TGCGCCAGCAGCTTAGGGAGGGGGGCGGCAGAGACCCAGTACTTC.

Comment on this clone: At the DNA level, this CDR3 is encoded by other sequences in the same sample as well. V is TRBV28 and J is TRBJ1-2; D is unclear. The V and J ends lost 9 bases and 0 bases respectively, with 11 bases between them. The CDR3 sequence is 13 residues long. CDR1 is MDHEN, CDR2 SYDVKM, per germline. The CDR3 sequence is CASRPGPNYGYTF. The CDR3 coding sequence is TGTGCCAGTCGCCCAGGTCCTAACTATGGCTACACCTTC.

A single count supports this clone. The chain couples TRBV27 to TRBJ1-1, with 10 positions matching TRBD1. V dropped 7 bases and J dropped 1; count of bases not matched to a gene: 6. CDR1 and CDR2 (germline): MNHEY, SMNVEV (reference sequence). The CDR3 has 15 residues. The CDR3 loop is CASTRQGAQNTEAFF. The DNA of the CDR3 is TGTGCCAGCACACGACAGGGGGCCCAGAACACTGAAGCTTTCTTT.

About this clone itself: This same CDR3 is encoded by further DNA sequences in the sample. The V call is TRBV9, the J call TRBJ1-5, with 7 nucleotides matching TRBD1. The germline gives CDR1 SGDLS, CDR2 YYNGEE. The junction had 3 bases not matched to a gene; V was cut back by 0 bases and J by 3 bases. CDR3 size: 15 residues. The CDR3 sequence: CASSVGTGTNQPQHF. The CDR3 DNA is TGTGCCAGCAGCGTAGGGACAGGCACCAATCAGCCCCAGCATTTT.

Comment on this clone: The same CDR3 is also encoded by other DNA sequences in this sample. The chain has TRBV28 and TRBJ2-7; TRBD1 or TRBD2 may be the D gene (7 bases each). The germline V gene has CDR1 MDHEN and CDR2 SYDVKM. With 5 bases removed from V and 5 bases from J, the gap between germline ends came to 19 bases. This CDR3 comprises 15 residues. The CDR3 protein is CASSPPGGGGHEQYF. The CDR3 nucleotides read TGTGCCAGCAGTCCCCCAGGGGGAGGGGGCCACGAGCAGTACTTC.

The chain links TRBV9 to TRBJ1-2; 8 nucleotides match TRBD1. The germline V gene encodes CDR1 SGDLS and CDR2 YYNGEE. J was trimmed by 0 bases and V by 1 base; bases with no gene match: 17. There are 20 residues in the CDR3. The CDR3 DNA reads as TGTGCCAGCAGCGTAAGTGGTGTGTCGGCAGGGGGCTCCTCTAACTATGGCTACACCTTC. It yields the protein CASSVSGVSAGGSSNYGYTF.

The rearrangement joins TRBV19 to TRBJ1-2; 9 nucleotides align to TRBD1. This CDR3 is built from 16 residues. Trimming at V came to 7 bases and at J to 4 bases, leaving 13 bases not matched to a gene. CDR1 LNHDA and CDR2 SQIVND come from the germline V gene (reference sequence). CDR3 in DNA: TGTGCCAGTACCTTCACCGGGACAGGGTCTTTCTATGGCTACACCTTC. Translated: CASTFTGTGSFYGYTF.

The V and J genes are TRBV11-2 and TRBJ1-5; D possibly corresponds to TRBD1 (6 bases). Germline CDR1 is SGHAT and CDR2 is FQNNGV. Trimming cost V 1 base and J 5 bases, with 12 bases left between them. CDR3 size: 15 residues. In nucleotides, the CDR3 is TGTGCCAGCAGCTTAGGGGCGGGGGGCGATCAGCCCCAGCATTTT. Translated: CASSLGAGGDQPQHF.

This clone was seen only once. CDR3 bases: TGCGCCAGCAGTCATCCGAGGAAGGGGGCCTACGAGCAGTACTTC. Translation: CASSHPRKGAYEQYF. The genes are TRBV23-1 and TRBJ2-7; D may be TRBD1 (6 bases). TRBV23-1 qualifies as an ORF whose function is uncertain. Trimming removed 3 bases at V and 2 bases at J, with 14 bases between. This CDR3 is 15 amino acids long.

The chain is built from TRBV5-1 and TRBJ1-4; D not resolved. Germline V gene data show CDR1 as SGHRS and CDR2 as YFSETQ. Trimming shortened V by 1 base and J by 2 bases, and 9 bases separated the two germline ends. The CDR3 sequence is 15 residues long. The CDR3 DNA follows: TGCGCCAGCAGCTTGTCATCATTTACTAATGAAAAACTGTTTTTT. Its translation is CASSLSSFTNEKLFF.

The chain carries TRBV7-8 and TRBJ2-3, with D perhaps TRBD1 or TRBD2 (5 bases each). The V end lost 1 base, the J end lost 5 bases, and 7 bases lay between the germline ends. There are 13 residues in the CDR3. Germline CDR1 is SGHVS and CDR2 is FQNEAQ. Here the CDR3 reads CASSLDGGDTQYF. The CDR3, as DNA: TGTGCCAGCAGCTTAGATGGGGGAGATACGCAGTATTTT. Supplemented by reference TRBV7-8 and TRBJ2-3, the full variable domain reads GAGVSQSPRYKVAKRGQDVALRCDPISGHVSLFWYQQALGQGPEFLTYFQNEAQLDKSGLPSDRFFAERPEGSVSTLKIQRTQQEDSAVYLCASSLDGGDTQYFGPGTRLTVL.

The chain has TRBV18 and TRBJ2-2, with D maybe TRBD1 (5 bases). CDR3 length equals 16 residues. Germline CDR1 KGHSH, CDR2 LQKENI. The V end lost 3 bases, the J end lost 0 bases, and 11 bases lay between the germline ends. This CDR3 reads CASSPFDRANTGELFF. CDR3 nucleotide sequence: TGTGCCAGCTCACCCTTTGACAGAGCGAACACCGGGGAGCTGTTTTTT.

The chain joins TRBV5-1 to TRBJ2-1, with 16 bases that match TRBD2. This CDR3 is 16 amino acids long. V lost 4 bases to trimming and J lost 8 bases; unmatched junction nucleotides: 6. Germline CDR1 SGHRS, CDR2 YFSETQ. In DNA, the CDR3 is TGCGCCAGCAGCGTCGGGACTAGCGGGAGGGCCGATGAGCAGTTCTTC. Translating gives CASSVGTSGRADEQFF.

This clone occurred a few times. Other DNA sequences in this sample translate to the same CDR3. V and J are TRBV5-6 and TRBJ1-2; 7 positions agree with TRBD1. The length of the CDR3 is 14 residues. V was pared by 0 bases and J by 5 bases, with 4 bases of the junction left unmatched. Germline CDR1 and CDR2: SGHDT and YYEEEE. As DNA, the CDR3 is TGTGCCAGCAGCTTGGGACAGGGAGGGTATGGCTACACCTTC. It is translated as CASSLGQGGYGYTF.

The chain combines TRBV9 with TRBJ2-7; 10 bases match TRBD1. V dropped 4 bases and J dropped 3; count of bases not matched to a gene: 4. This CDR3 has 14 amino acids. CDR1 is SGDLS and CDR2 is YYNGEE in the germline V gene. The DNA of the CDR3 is TGTGCCAGCAGCTTAGGGGACAGGGGCTACGAGCAGTACTTC. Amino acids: CASSLGDRGYEQYF.

The CDR3 coding sequence is TGTGCCAGCAGCGACTACAGGGTGGCCAAAAACATTCAGTACTTC. Protein product: CASSDYRVAKNIQYF. The chain couples TRBV5-4 to TRBJ2-4, with D perhaps TRBD1 (6 bases). CDR1 is SGHNT, CDR2 YYREEE, per germline (reference sequence). V was cut by 4 bases and J by 1 base, with 12 bases left in between. This CDR3 is 15 amino acids long.

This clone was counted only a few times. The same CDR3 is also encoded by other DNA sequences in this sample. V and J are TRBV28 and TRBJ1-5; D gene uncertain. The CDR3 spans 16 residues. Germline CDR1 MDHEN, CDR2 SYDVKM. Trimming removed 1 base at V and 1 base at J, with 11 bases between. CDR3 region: CASSLSGLPSNQPQHF. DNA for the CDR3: TGTGCCAGCAGTTTATCCGGCCTACCAAGCAATCAGCCCCAGCATTTT.

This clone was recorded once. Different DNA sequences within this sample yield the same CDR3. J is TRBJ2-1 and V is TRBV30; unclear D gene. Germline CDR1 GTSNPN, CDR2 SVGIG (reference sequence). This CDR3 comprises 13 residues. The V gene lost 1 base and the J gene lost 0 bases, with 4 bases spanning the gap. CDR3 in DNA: TGTGCCTGGAGTGACAGCTCCTACAATGAGCAGTTCTTC. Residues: CAWSDSSYNEQFF.

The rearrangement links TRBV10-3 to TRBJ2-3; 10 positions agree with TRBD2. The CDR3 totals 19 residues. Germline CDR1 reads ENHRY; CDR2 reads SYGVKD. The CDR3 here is CGKGEGLAGARGGTDTQYF. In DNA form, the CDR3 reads TGTGGAAAGGGGGAAGGGCTAGCGGGAGCAAGGGGAGGCACAGATACGCAGTATTTT.

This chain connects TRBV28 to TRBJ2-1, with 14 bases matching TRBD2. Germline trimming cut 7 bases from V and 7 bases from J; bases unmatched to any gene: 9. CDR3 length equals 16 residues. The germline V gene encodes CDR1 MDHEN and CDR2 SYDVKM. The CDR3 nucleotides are TGTGCCAGCACCCCACTGGGACTAGCGGGAGTTAATGAGCAGTTCTTC. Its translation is CASTPLGLAGVNEQFF.

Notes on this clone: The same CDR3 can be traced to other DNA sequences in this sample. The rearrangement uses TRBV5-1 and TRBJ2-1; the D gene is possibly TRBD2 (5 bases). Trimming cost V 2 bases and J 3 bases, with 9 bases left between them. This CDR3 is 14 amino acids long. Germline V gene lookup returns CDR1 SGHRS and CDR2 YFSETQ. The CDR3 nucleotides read TGCGCCAGCAGCTTAGCGGACCTCTACAATGAGCAGTTCTTC. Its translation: CASSLADLYNEQFF.

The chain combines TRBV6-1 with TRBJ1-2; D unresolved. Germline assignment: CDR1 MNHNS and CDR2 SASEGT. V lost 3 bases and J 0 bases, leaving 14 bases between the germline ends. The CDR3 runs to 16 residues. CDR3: CASSEFGRRANYGYTF. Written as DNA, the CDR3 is TGTGCCAGCAGTGAGTTCGGGCGAAGAGCTAACTATGGCTACACCTTC.

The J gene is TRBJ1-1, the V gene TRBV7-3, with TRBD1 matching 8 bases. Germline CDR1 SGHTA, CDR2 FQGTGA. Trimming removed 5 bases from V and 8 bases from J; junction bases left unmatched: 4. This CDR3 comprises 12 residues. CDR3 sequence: CASSPGQGEAFF. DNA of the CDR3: TGTGCCAGCAGCCCCGGACAGGGCGAAGCTTTCTTT.

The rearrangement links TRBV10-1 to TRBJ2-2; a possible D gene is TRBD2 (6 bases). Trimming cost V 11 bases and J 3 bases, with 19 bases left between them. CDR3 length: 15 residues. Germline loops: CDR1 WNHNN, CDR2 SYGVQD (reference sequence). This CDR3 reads CAQTTAGRDTGELFF. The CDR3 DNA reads TGCGCCCAGACCACGGCGGGGAGAGACACCGGGGAGCTGTTTTTT.

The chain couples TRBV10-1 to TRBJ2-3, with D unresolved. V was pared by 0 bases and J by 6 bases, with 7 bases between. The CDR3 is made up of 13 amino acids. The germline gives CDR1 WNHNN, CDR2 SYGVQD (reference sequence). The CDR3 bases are TGCGCCAGCAGTGAGTCTTTGGCGGATACGCAGTATTTT. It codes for CASSESLADTQYF.

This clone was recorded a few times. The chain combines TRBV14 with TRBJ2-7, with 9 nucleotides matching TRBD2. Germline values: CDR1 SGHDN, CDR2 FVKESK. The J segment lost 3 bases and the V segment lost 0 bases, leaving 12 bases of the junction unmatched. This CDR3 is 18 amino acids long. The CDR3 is CASSQDGPMVAGVYEQYF. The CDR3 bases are TGTGCCAGCAGCCAAGATGGCCCCATGGTAGCGGGAGTCTACGAGCAGTACTTC.

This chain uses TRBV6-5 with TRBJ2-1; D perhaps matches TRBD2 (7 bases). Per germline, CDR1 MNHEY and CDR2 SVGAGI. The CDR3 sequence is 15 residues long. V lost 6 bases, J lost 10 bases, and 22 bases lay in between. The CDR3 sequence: CASRPAQGGGSEQFF. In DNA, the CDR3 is TGTGCCAGCAGACCAGCACAGGGAGGGGGATCAGAGCAGTTCTTC.